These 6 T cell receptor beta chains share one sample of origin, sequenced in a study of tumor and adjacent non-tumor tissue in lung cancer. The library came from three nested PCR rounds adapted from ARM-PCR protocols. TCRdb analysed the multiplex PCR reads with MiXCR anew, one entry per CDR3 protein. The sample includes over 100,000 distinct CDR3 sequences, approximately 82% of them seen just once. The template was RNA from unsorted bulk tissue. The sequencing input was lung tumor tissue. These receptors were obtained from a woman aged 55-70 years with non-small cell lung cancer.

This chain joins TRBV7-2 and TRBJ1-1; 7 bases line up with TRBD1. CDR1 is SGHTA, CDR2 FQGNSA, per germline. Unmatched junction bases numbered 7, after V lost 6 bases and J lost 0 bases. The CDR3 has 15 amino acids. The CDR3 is CASRLGTAMNTEAFF. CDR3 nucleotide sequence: TGTGCCAGCAGACTTGGGACAGCTATGAACACTGAAGCTTTCTTT.

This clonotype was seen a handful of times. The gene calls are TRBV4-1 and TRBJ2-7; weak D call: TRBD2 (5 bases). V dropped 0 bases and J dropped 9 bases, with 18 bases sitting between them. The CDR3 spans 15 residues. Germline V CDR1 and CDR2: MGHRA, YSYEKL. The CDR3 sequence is CASSQDRGQSVMQYF. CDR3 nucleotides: TGCGCCAGCAGCCAAGATCGAGGGCAGTCAGTCATGCAGTACTTC.

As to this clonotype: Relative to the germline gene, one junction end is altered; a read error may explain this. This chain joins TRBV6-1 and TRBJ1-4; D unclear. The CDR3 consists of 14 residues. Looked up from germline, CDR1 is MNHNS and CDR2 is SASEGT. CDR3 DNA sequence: TGTGCCAGCCACAAGGGAGAGACTAGTGAAAAACTGTTTTTT. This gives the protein CASHKGETSEKLFF.

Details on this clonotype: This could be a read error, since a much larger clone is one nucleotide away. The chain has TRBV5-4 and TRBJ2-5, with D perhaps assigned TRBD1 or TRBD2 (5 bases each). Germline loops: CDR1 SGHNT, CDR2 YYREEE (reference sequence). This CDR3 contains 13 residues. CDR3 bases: TGTGCCAGCAGCTCGACGGGCAGGGAGACCCAGAACTTC. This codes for CASSSTGRETQNF.

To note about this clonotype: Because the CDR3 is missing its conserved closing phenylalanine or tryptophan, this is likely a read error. The CDR3 nucleotides read TGCAGCATTGAAGGTGGGAAGGGGGCTGCAGATACGCAGTATTCT. It codes for CSIEGGKGAADTQYS. The rearrangement links TRBV29-1 to TRBJ2-3; 7 bases match TRBD1. Germline V CDR1 and CDR2: SQVTM, ANQGSEA. This CDR3 spans 15 amino acids.

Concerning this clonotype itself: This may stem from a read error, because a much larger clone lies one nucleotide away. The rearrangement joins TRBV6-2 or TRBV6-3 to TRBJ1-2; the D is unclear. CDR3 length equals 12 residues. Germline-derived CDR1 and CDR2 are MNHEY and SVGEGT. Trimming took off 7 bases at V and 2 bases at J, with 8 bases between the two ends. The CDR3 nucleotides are TGTGCCAGCAAGCCGAACAACTATGGCTACACCTTC. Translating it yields CASKPNNYGYTF.